This record concerns one TCR beta chain sequence. Per the original methods: Amplification of reference gene primers provided the estimated nucleated cell counts. The method was immunoSEQ multiplex PCR; TCRdb's version includes in-frame clones alone and lacks a portion of them. V and J calls and clone size are given by that table; D and trimming were obtained from the DNA. Of over 150,000 clones detected, roughly 84% appear once; the ten largest clones hold roughly 8.3%. The germline V and J ends were trimmed by 1 base and 6 bases, with 25 bases remaining between them. The CDR3 has 19 residues. This record belongs to a study of blood T cell repertoires in COVID-19. Looking at the study overall: Sites in the United States, Italy and Spain provided acute and convalescent COVID-19 samples. PBMCs, B-cell-depleted T cells, or T cells were the source of the cDNA or gDNA that made up the material.

Patients in Seattle were enrolled during active infection, then followed longitudinally. This chain uses TRBV23-1 with TRBJ1-5; D is unclear. TRBV23-1 is given ORF status, its function remaining uncertain. This clonotype was sampled from a woman between 55 and 75 years old with COVID-19, enrolled during active disease. Sequenced input: peripheral blood. The CDR3 loop reads CASSQWRKGLVGFTQPQHF. CDR3 sequence (DNA): TGCGCCAGCAGTCAATGGAGGAAAGGTTTAGTGGGGTTCACTCAGCCCCAGCATTTT.